This record concerns one T cell receptor beta chain sequence. Its antigen is still unknown. The authors loaded roughly 200 ng DNA, 25,000 to 30,000 T cell genomes, into sorted-subset replicate PCRs. Sequencing used immunoSEQ multiplex PCR; TCRdb keeps in-frame clones, though not all of them. The sample shows some 2.1 million clones, around 95% of them seen only once. These data originate in a study of shared clonotypes between healthy human individuals. Study results and limitations: A reduction in generation probabilities was seen for non-shared clonotypes relative to those shared by all four donors. Limitation of the genetic and exposure-history diversity represented came from the few donors.

Germline lookup yields CDR1 SGHTA and CDR2 FQGNSA. The CDR3 extends over 16 amino acids. J was trimmed by 0 bases and V by 1 base; bases with no gene match: 0. The gene calls are TRBV7-2 and TRBJ2-2; 9 bases are shared with TRBD2. The clonotype originates from a young man in good health. The sample taken for sequencing was naive CD4+ T cells sorted from blood. Stated subset: CD45RA+ positively selected. CDR3 residues: CASSLGLAANTGELFF. In DNA form, the CDR3 reads TGTGCCAGCAGCTTAGGACTAGCGGCGAACACCGGGGAGCTGTTTTTT. Based on the CDR3 plus reference TRBV7-2 and TRBJ2-2, the full variable domain is GAGVSQSPSNKVTEKGKDVELRCDPISGHTALYWYRQSLGQGLEFLIYFQGNSAPDKSGLPSDRFSAERTGGSVSTLTIQRTQQEDSAVYLCASSLGLAANTGELFFGEGSRLTVL.